The 7 T cell receptor beta chains reported below all come from one sample, sequenced in a study of OX40 agonist ivuxolimab in advanced cancers. The assay was immunoSEQ multiplex PCR, and TCRdb's table has in-frame clones only and misses some. The sample shows some 87,000 clones, roughly 84% of them seen only once. The sample consisted of CD4+ or CD8+ T cells sorted from blood, taken in a trial of the OX40 agonist ivuxolimab. Source of these receptors: an adult with an advanced solid tumor such as melanoma, head and neck, liver or kidney cancer.

This clone was seen a single time. The rearrangement links TRBV11-3 to TRBJ2-2; D might be TRBD1 (5 bases). The CDR3 sequence is 13 residues long. V shed 6 bases and J shed 5 bases, with 10 bases lying between them. Germline V gene sequence: CDR1 SGHNT, CDR2 YENEEA. The CDR3 here is CASRKGLTGELFF. The CDR3 DNA is TGTGCCAGCAGGAAGGGGCTGACCGGGGAGCTGTTTTTT.

A few counts support this clone. The chain links TRBV29-1 to TRBJ1-1; maybe TRBD1 (6 bases). Trimming removed 7 bases at V and 3 bases at J, with 15 bases between. The length of the CDR3 is 13 residues. Germline V gives CDR1 SQVTM, CDR2 ANQGSEA. The DNA of the CDR3 is TGCAGCGGTCTACAGGGACGGGACACTGAAGCTTTCTTT. Protein product: CSGLQGRDTEAFF. The full variable domain, rest sourced from reference TRBV29-1 and TRBJ1-1, is SAVISQKPSRDICQRGTSLTIQCQVDSQVTMMFWYRQQPGQSLTLIATANQGSEATYESGFVIDKFPISRPNLTFSTLTVSNMSPEDSSIYLCSGLQGRDTEAFFGQGTRLTVV.

The genes are TRBV4-1 and TRBJ2-5, with D perhaps TRBD2 (6 bases). With 3 bases removed from V and 0 bases from J, the gap between germline ends came to 14 bases. The CDR3 covers 16 residues. The V gene's germline CDR1 is MGHRA and CDR2 YSYEKL. Here the CDR3 reads CASSQGVRGYQETQYF. CDR3 DNA sequence: TGCGCCAGCAGCCAGGGGGTCCGGGGGTACCAAGAGACCCAGTACTTC.

The chain is built from TRBV27 and TRBJ2-2, with D unresolved. V was trimmed by 0 bases and J by 5 bases, leaving 10 bases between them. The V gene's germline CDR1 is MNHEY and CDR2 SMNVEV (reference sequence). The CDR3 is made up of 15 amino acids. DNA of the CDR3: TGTGCCAGCAGTTTATCGCTAAGGGCGACCGGGGAGCTGTTTTTT. This encodes CASSLSLRATGELFF.

The chain is built from TRBV7-2 and TRBJ2-3; TRBD2 might be the D (7 bases). Germline V gene lookup returns CDR1 SGHTA and CDR2 FQGNSA. V dropped 2 bases and J dropped 3 bases, with 12 bases sitting between them. The CDR3 has 15 amino acids. CDR3 loop: CASSLRGGPTDTQYF. The CDR3 DNA reads TGTGCCAGCAGCTTACGCGGGGGCCCTACAGATACGCAGTATTTT. Drawing the rest from reference TRBV7-2 and TRBJ2-3, the complete variable domain is GAGVSQSPSNKVTEKGKDVELRCDPISGHTALYWYRQSLGQGLEFLIYFQGNSAPDKSGLPSDRFSAERTGGSVSTLTIQRTQQEDSAVYLCASSLRGGPTDTQYFGPGTRLTVL.

The V gene is TRBV9, the J gene TRBJ2-5; 8 nucleotides match TRBD2. V lost 0 bases to trimming and J lost 5 bases; unmatched junction nucleotides: 6. Looked up from germline, CDR1 is SGDLS and CDR2 is YYNGEE. The CDR3 runs to 15 residues. The CDR3 sequence is CASSVAGGPRETQYF. In DNA form, the CDR3 reads TGTGCCAGCAGCGTAGCGGGAGGGCCCCGTGAGACCCAGTACTTC. Supplemented by reference TRBV9 and TRBJ2-5, the full variable domain reads DSGVTQTPKHLITATGQRVTLRCSPRSGDLSVYWYQQSLDQGLQFLIQYYNGEERAKGNILERFSAQQFPDLHSELNLSSLELGDSALYFCASSVAGGPRETQYFGPGTRLLVL.

The chain uses TRBV7-3 and TRBJ1-1; TRBD1 is a possible D gene (6 bases). Deletions cut 1 base from V and 1 base from J, with 7 bases between. Per the germline V gene, CDR1 is SGHTA and CDR2 is FQGTGA. CDR3 size: 14 residues. CDR3 sequence: CASSLIGGNTEAFF. The CDR3 DNA reads as TGTGCCAGCAGCTTAATAGGGGGGAACACTGAAGCTTTCTTT.